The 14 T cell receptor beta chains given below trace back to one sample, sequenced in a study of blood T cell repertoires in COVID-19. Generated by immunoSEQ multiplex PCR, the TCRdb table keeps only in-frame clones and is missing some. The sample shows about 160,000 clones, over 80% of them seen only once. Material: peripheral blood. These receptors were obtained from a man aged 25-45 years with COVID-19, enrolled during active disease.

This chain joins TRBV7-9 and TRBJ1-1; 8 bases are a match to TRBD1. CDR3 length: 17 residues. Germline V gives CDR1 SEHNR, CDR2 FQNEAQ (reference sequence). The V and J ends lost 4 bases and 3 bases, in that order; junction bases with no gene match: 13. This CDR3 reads CASSYPLTGEGYTEAFF. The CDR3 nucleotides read TGTGCCAGCAGCTATCCTTTGACAGGGGAGGGATACACTGAAGCTTTCTTT.

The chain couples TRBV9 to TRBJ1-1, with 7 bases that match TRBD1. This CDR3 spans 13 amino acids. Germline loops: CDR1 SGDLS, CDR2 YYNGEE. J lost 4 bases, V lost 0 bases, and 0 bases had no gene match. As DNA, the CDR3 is TGTGCCAGCAGCGTAGAGGGGGCCACTGAAGCTTTCTTT. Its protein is CASSVEGATEAFF.

CDR3: CASSPDRTGRPYNEQFF. The CDR3 DNA follows: TGTGCCAGCAGCCCCGATAGGACAGGGAGACCCTACAATGAGCAGTTCTTC. The chain uses TRBV7-3 and TRBJ2-1; 8 nucleotides agree with TRBD1. After removal of 5 bases from V and 2 bases from J, the junction contained 11 bases not matched to a gene. The CDR3 length is 17 residues. CDR1 and CDR2 from the germline V gene are SGHTA and FQGTGA.

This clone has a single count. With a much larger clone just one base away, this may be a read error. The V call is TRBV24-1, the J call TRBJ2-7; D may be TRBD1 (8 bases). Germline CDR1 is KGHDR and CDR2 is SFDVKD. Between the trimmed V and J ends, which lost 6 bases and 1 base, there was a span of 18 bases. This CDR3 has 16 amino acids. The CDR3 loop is CATSQHDRGGSYEQYF. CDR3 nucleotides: TGTGCCACCAGTCAACACGACAGGGGAGGGTCCTACGAGCAGTACTTC.

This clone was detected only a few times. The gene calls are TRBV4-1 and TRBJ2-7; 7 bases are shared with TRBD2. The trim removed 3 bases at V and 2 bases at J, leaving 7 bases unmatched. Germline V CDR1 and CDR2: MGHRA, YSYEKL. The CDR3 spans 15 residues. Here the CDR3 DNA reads TGCGCCAGCAGCCACACTAGCGCTGCAACCTACGAGCAGTACTTC. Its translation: CASSHTSAATYEQYF.

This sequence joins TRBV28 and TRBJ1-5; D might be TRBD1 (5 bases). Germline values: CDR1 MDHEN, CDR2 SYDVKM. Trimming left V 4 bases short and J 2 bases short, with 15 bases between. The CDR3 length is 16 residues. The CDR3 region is CASSSHGGLGNQPQHF. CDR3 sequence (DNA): TGTGCCAGCAGTTCCCACGGGGGTTTGGGCAATCAGCCCCAGCATTTT.

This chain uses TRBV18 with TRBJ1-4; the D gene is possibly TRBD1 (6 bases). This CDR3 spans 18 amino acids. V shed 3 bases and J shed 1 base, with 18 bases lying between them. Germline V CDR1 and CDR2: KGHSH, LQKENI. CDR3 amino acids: CASSPRQGPRGTNEKLFF. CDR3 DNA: TGTGCCAGCTCACCCCGCCAGGGGCCCAGGGGAACTAATGAAAAACTGTTTTTT.

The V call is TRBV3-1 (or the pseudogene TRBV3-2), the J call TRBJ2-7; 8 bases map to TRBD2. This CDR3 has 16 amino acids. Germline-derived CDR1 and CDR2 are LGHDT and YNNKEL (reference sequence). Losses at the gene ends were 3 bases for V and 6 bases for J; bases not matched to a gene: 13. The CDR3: CASSQFVGPGGGEQYF. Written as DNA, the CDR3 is TGTGCCAGCAGCCAGTTCGTGGGCCCGGGGGGGGGCGAGCAGTACTTC.

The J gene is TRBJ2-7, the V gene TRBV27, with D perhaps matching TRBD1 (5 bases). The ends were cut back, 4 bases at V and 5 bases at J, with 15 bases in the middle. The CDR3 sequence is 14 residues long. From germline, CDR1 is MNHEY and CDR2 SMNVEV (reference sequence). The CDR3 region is CASSSLDITHEQYF. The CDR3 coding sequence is TGTGCCAGCAGTTCCCTGGACATAACCCACGAGCAGTACTTC.

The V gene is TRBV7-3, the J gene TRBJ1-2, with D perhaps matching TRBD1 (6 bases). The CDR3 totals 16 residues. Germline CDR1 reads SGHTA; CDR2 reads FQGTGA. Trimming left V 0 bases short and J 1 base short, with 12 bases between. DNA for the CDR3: TGTGCCAGCAGCTTAACCGGACAGCTCCTTAACTATGGCTACACCTTC. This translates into CASSLTGQLLNYGYTF.

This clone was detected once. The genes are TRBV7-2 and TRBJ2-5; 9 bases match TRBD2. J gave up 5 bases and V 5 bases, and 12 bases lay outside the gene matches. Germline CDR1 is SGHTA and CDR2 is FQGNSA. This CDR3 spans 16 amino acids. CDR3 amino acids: CASSVAGSGSEETQYF. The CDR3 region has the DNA TGTGCCAGCAGCGTCGCGGGTAGCGGGAGTGAGGAGACCCAGTACTTC.

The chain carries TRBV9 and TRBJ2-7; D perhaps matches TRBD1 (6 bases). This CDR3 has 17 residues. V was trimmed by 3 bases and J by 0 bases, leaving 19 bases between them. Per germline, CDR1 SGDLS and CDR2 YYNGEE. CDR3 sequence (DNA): TGTGCCAGCAGCGATAGTCAGGGGACCACCGACTCCTACGAGCAGTACTTC. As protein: CASSDSQGTTDSYEQYF.

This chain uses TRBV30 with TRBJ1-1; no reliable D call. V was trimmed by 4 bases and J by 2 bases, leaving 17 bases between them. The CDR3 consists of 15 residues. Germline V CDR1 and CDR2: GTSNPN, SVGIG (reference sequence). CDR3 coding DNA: TGTGCCTGGAAAAGCGCCGGGTTCTATAACACTGAAGCTTTCTTT. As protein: CAWKSAGFYNTEAFF. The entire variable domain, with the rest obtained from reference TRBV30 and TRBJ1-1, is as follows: SQTIHQWPATLVQPVGSPLSLECTVEGTSNPNLYWYRQAAGRGLQLLFYSVGIGQISSEVPQNLSASRPQDRQFILSSKKLLLSDSGFYLCAWKSAGFYNTEAFFGQGTRLTVV.

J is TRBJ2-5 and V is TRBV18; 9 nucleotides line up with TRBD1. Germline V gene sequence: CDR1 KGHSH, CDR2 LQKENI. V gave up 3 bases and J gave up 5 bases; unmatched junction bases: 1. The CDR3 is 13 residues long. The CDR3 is CASSPTGGETQYF. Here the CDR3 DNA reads TGTGCCAGCTCACCGACAGGGGGGGAGACCCAGTACTTC.